The clone carrying this T cell receptor (beta chain) was detected only a few times. Antigen specificity is unknown. A multiplex PCR was run with 60 Vbeta primers and 13 Jbeta primers. Generated by immunoSEQ multiplex PCR, the TCRdb table keeps only in-frame clones and is missing some. The table has 100,000 to 150,000 clones, more than 70% seen once. The data were obtained in a study of cytomegalovirus exposure and HLA in healthy donors. In the study overall: Among about 400 genotyped donors, around 82% fell in the Caucasian-associated ancestry cluster. The study's findings and limits: In an earlier analysis, productive rearrangement rates for most beta V segments clustered near 87% or 30%. Because they were indistinguishable, some V segments, including TRBV6-2 and TRBV6-3, were excluded.

Germline V gene data show CDR1 as WSHSY and CDR2 as SAAADI. Deletions cut 4 bases from V and 0 bases from J, with 10 bases between. There are 14 residues in the CDR3. The rearrangement joins TRBV10-2 to TRBJ2-7; D possibly corresponds to TRBD2 (5 bases). This receptor was taken from a man aged 45 to 65 in good health and CMV-seropositive. The sequenced sample consisted of PBMCs. The CDR3 DNA reads TGCGCCAGCAGTGTACAGCGGAGCTCCTACGAGCAGTACTTC. Translated, it gives CASSVQRSSYEQYF.